The T cell receptor (beta chain) described here comes from a study of shared clonotypes between healthy human individuals (dated by TCRdb to about 2020). Regarding the research as a whole: A few men and a couple of women, aged 18 to 49 years, made up the cohort. Per donor, three plates each were used for CD4 naive and CD4 memory, two for CD8 naive, and one for CD8 memory. The study deeply sequenced blood TCR repertoires of about 5 healthy adults to estimate repertoire size and the extent of clonotype sharing between individuals. Different laboratories and diverse techniques were used to prepare libraries and sequence TCR repertoires, to increase sequencing depth and limit assay-specific biases. Between about 0.8 and 9 billion PBMCs per donor were obtained by leukapheresis. The investigation overall reported the following: Sharing across several donors was observed for approximately 5% of naive CD4, 3.5% of naive CD8, around 2.5% of memory CD4, and over 0.3% of memory CD8 clonotypes. Naive subsets generally had larger estimated clonotype richness than memory subsets. Even with the large sequencing depth, rarefaction of the sorted-subset datasets indicated that sequencing was incomplete. Pairwise subsampling indicated that sequencing depth was expected to affect the degree of clonotype sharing among donors. Compared with non-shared clonotypes, clonotypes shared by all four sorted-subset donors had higher generation probabilities. Sampling was restricted to blood, and TCR repertoires in tissues likely differ from the TCR repertoires found in blood. The genetic and exposure-history diversity represented was limited by the small number of donors.

Using the deep immunoSEQ assay, TCR CDR3 regions were amplified from genomic DNA by multiplex PCR. Extracted genomic DNA from each cell subset was spread evenly across all wells of several immunoSEQ 96-well plates, with each plate serving as a replicate. Each replicate PCR for sorted subsets received about 210 ng genomic DNA, equal to about 30,000 T cell genomes. Purified libraries were measured with a Qubit 3.0 fluorometer, size-checked on a Bioanalyzer 2100, and measured again with the KAPA Library Quantification kit. Each immunoSEQ 96-well plate was sequenced on its own single-read 150-cycle Illumina NextSeq 550 flow cell. The paper's data handling went like this. Because the immunoSEQ output included only junctional sequences and no quality scores, the filtering could not be the same as the filtering used for full-length reads. To assign V/J genes and CDR3, sequences were annotated against IMGT germline references using PyIR, a Python wrapper for IgBLAST v1.9. Reads with weak V/J assignments (E-value above 1e-6), missing CDR3, stop codons, out-of-frame junctions, or ambiguous translated residues were removed. V3J clonotypes were defined by identical inferred V gene, J gene, and CDR3 amino acid sequence. Percentage overlap between repertoires was computed as shared unique clonotypes divided by the size of the smaller repertoire. Repertoire richness was assessed with RTK rarefaction, the Chao1 estimator, and Recon v2.1 estimates of unobserved clonotypes. Generation probabilities for all TCRbeta clonotypes obtained by the gDNA method from a few donors were computed using OLGA. This immuneACCESS table, as held by TCRdb, lists in-frame sequences with V and J called but not all clones. Of the missing ones, under half trace to an unresolved V gene in checked studies; the others have no known cause. That table furnishes V, J and clone size, whereas the DNA furnished D and trimming. A total of about 2.3 million clones appear in this sample, about 92% of them only once. The ten largest clones represent about 0.39% of the sample.

A remark on this clone: It has no known antigen specificity. There are no base qualities to consult, and no much larger clone falls within one base. The sample holds other DNA sequences that translate to the same CDR3.

Deletion took 0 bases off V and 8 bases off J, with a span of 10 bases between the germline ends. Reading from cysteine to phenylalanine, the CDR3 counts 14 amino acids. Of the read, only the CDR3 DNA is kept; its 42 bases are in frame from base 1. The CDR1 and CDR2 encoded by the germline V gene are KGHSH and LQKENI. Healthy HIV-negative adults with no recently reported acute infections or vaccinations were included as donors. All donors were Caucasian adults living in Nashville, Tennessee, USA. CD4+ T cells were enriched by magnetic negative selection, after which naive cells were positively selected on CD45RA and the negative fraction was taken as the memory subset. After blood collection by leukapheresis, PBMCs were isolated using Ficoll-Histopaque density gradient centrifugation and then cryopreserved in the vapor phase of liquid nitrogen. Analytical flow cytometry was used to check the purity and quantity of every magnetically sorted T cell population. Genomic DNA was isolated from every sorted fraction and measured by UV absorbance on a Nanodrop 2000c.

The receptor comes from a man between 18 and 35 years old in good health. Some clones in this sample may be carry-over from other donors' samples. Material: naive CD4+ T cells from PBMCs. The cell subset or site label for this specimen denotes: CD45RA+ positively selected. The rearranged segments are TRBV18 and TRBJ1-4; TRBD1 is possibly the D segment (6 matching bases). The bases are TGTGCCAGCTCACCACCGGGGGGCGGCGAAAAACTGTTTTTT. Translated, this gives CASSPPGGGEKLFF.